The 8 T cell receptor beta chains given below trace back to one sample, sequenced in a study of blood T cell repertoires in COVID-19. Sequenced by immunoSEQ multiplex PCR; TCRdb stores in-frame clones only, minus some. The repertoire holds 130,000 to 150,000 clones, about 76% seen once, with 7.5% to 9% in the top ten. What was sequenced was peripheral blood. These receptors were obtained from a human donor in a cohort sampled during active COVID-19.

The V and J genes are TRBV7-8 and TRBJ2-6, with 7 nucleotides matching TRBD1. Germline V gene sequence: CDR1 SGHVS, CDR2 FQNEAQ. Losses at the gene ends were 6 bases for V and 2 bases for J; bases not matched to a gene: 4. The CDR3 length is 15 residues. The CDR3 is CASRPQGAGANVLTF. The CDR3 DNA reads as TGTGCCAGCAGACCCCAGGGGGCTGGGGCCAACGTCCTGACTTTC.

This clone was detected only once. Written as DNA, the CDR3 is TGTGCCAGCAGTGAACGTAGTCTAGCGTCTGACTCCTACAATGAGCAGTTCTTC. Translated, it gives CASSERSLASDSYNEQFF. The chain employs TRBV2 and TRBJ2-1; the D gene is possibly TRBD2 (6 bases). The CDR3 covers 18 residues. V lost 2 bases to trimming and J lost 0 bases, with 17 bases between them. CDR1 is SNHLY, CDR2 FYNNEI, per germline.

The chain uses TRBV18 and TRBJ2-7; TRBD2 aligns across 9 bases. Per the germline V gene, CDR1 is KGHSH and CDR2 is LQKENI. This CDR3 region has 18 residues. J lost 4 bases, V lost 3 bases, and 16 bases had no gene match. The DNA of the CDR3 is TGTGCCAGCTCACCCTCAAGGGCGGGGCTAGCGGGAACATACGAGCAGTACTTC. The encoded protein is CASSPSRAGLAGTYEQYF.

The DNA for the CDR3 is TGCGCCAGCAGCCAAGACGCAGGGTATGAGCAGTACTTC. Protein: CASSQDAGYEQYF. The chain joins TRBV4-3 to TRBJ2-7; weak D call: TRBD1 (5 bases). The CDR3 runs to 13 residues. From germline, CDR1 is LGHNA and CDR2 YSLEER. Trimming left V 0 bases short and J 7 bases short, with 10 bases between.

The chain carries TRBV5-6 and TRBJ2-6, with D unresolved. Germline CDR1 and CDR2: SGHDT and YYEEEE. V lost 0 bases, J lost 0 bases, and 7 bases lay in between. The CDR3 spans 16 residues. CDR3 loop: CASSLDASSGANVLTF. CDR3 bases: TGTGCCAGCAGCTTGGATGCCAGCTCTGGGGCCAACGTCCTGACTTTC.

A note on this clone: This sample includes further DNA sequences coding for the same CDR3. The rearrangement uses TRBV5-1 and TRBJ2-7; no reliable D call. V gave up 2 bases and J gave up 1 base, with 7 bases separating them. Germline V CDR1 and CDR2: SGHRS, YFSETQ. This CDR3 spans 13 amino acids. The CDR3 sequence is CASSFPGSYEQYF. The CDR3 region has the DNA TGCGCCAGCAGCTTTCCAGGTTCCTACGAGCAGTACTTC.

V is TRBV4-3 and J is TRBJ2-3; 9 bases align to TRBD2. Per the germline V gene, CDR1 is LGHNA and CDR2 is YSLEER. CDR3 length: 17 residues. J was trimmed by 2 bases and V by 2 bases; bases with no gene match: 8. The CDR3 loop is CASSQNSGSSHTDTQYF. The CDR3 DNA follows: TGCGCCAGCAGCCAAAATAGCGGGAGTTCACACACAGATACGCAGTATTTT.

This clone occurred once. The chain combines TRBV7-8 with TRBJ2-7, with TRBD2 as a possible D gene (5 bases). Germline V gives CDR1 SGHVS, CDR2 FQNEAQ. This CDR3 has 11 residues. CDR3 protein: CATREGAEQYF. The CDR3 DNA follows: TGTGCTACGAGAGAGGGCGCCGAGCAGTACTTC.